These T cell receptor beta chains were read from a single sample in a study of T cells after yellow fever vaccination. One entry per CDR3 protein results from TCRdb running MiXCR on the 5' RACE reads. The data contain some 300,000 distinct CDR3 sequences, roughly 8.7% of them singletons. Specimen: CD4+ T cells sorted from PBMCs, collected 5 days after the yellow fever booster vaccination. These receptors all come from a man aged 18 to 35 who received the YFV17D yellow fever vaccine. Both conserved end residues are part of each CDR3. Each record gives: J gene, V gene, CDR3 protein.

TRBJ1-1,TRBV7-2,CASSLMSRDPEAFF
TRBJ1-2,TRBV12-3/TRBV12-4,CASSTLAGVGGYTF
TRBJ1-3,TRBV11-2,CASSFVSGNTIYF
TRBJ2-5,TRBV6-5,CASSWQGGETQYF
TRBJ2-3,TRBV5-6,CASSLQDTQYF
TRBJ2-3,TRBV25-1,CASTDRFTDTQYF
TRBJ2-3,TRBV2,CASSILPDTQYF
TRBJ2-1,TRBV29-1,CSVDEGQGEGEQFF
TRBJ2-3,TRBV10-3,CAISLGQARDTQYF
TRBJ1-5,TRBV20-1,CSARDEGSNQPQHF
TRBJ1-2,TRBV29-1,CSVRGDSYGYTF
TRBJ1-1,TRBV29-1,CSVGVDSVNTEAFF
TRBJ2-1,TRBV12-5,CASGSGLAEGNEQFF
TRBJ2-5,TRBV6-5,CASSSLGGLQETQYF
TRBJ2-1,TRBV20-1,CSALVRGVKGNEQFF
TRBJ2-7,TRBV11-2,CASRYPGTVVF
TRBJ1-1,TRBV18,CASSPVGTGDWAFF
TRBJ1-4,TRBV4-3,CASSQAFPGTQSEKLFF
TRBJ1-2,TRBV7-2,CASSLARTGGGYTF
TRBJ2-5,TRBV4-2,CASSQDPSGQETQYF
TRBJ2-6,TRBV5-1,CASSHTSGANVLTF
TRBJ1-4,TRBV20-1,CSAIKVRGGEKLFF
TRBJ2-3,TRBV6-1,CASTRLAGAYPGDTQYF
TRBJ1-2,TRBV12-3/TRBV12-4,CASSLDRGPGGYTF
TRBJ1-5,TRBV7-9,CASSVGQGAVQPQHF